Listed below are T cell receptor beta chains from one sample, sequenced in a study of T-cell reconstitution after alpha-beta-depleted transplantation in children. TCRdb itself ran the PCR reads through MiXCR, one entry per CDR3 protein. This table holds 600,000 to 800,000 distinct CDR3 sequences, less than 15% found once. Sequenced here: PBMCs, sampled before TCRalphabeta/CD19-depleted stem cell transplant. These receptors were collected from a girl between 2 and 10 years old with congenital amegakaryocytic thrombocytopenia, due to receive a stem cell transplant. CDR3s include the opening cysteine and the closing phenylalanine or tryptophan.

J,V,CDR3
TRBJ1-1,TRBV29-1,CSVTTGMNTEAFF
TRBJ2-1,TRBV11-1,CASSFRTGFFDEQFF
TRBJ2-1,TRBV2,CASGLAGVSNEQFF
TRBJ2-7,TRBV20-1,CSAAPKNTYYEQYF
TRBJ2-1,TRBV7-9,CASSLVQGRNEQFF
TRBJ2-1,TRBV5-6,CASSSYSGYSYNEQFF
TRBJ2-1,TRBV20-1,CSAPSGGGSYNEQFF
TRBJ2-1,TRBV12-3/TRBV12-4,CASSFLGTSSNEQFF
TRBJ2-1,TRBV12-3/TRBV12-4,CASNRMTVSYNEQFF
TRBJ2-1,TRBV20-1,CSARDLDGTRPYNEQFF
TRBJ2-7,TRBV20-1,CSALYQTGEQYF
TRBJ2-2,TRBV5-1,CASSLASGLRTGELFF
TRBJ2-3,TRBV20-1,CSARLITDTQYF
TRBJ1-1,TRBV5-1,CASSGDGLNTEAFF
TRBJ2-1,TRBV9,CASSVGGFPNEQFF
TRBJ2-5,TRBV5-1,CASSEGGSGQETQYF
TRBJ2-7,TRBV27,CASTPVSSNHEQYF
TRBJ2-7,TRBV12-3/TRBV12-4,CASSLGGEYEQYF
TRBJ2-3,TRBV15,CATSSLPGGTDTQYF
TRBJ2-1,TRBV7-8,CASSLIAYNEQFF
TRBJ2-7,TRBV28,CASSFSGKRGSYEQYF
TRBJ1-4,TRBV5-1,CASSLDGEYEKLFF
TRBJ2-3,TRBV7-9,CASNYRVADTQYF
TRBJ2-7,TRBV5-1,CASLLNYEQYF
TRBJ2-2,TRBV12-3/TRBV12-4,CASRGFQGGELFF
TRBJ2-1,TRBV5-1,CASQGNNEQFF
TRBJ2-3,TRBV29-1,CSGRLAGYTDTQYF
TRBJ1-3,TRBV29-1,CSGLTVTGNTIYF
TRBJ2-1,TRBV4-1,CASSQELANEQFF
TRBJ2-7,TRBV5-5,CASSLTSTSAPYEQYF
TRBJ2-1,TRBV7-6,CASSASLTTGTSGSGFSYNEQFF
TRBJ1-6,TRBV12-3/TRBV12-4,CASSLMGQSSPLHF
TRBJ2-6,TRBV5-1,CASSTDRAGVLAVLTF
TRBJ2-1,TRBV7-7,CASSPTPTRTYNEQFF
TRBJ1-5,TRBV23-1,CASSQAGAGADQPQHF
TRBJ1-2,TRBV20-1,CSARDRSVLNYGYTF
TRBJ2-5,TRBV20-1,CSARDFGVQETQYF
TRBJ1-2,TRBV4-1,CASSRTSRVAGYTF
TRBJ2-1,TRBV6-8,CASVLPGTSASSSYNEQFF
TRBJ1-1,TRBV20-1,CSARGNGGASNTEAFF
TRBJ1-5,TRBV6-1,CASSDGQPQHF
TRBJ2-2,TRBV7-2,CASSSDVGSHAGELFF
TRBJ2-7,TRBV30,CAWERDTGTYEQYF
TRBJ2-5,TRBV12-3/TRBV12-4,CASSTLPSSGTYF
TRBJ2-1,TRBV6-1,CASRGLAGSYNEQFF
TRBJ2-7,TRBV30,CAWRPRGQGIYEQYF
TRBJ2-3,TRBV20-1,CSAPTGRSGTDTQYF
TRBJ2-1,TRBV12-3/TRBV12-4,CASSFLGGGYNEQFF
TRBJ1-3,TRBV15,CATSMTLGGNTIYF
TRBJ2-7,TRBV7-9,CASSLAGGAVDEQYF
TRBJ2-7,TRBV11-1,CASSPDRLRRDGAYEQYF
TRBJ2-7,TRBV5-1,CASSSVNEGGQYF
TRBJ2-7,TRBV7-9,CASSLDSAGWTYEQYF